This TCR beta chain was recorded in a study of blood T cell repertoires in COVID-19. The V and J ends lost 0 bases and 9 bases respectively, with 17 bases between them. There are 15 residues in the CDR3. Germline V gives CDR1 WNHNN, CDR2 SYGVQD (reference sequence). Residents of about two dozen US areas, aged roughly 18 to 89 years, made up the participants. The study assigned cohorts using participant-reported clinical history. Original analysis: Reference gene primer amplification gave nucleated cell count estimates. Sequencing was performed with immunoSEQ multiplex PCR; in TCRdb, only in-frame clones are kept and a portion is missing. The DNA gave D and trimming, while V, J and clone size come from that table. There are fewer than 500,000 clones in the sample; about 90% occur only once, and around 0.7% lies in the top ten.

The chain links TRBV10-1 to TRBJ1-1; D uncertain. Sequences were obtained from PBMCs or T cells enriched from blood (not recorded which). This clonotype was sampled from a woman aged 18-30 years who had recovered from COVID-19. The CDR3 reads CASSESVMEGVKAFF. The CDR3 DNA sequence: TGCGCCAGCAGTGAGTCAGTAATGGAGGGAGTGAAAGCTTTCTTT.